These T cell receptor beta chains were read from a single sample in a study of shared clonotypes between healthy human individuals. TCRdb's table, derived via immunoSEQ multiplex PCR, lists solely in-frame clones and lacks some. The sample comprises under 2.5 million clones, roughly 90% of which are singletons, and approximately 0.39% rests with the top ten. Sequences were obtained from naive CD4+ T cells from PBMCs. These receptors were obtained from a man younger than 35 in good health. Some clones in this sample may be carry-over from other donors' samples. Both conserved end residues are part of each CDR3. Each record gives: J gene, clone size, V gene, D gene, CDR3 DNA, CDR3 protein. A D gene is named only where the DNA matches it firmly. The size entry is marked missing in some rows and otherwise reads once, few, many or a size class.

TRBJ2-7 once TRBV4-1 NA TGCGCCAGCAGGGACCCCGCCCGCGGGTACTACGAGCAGTACTTC CASRDPARGYYEQYF
TRBJ2-2 NA TRBV6-6 TRBD2 TGTGCCAGCACCGCTAGCGGGAGTGCCGGGGAGCTGTTTTTT CASTASGSAGELFF
TRBJ2-3 NA TRBV11-3 NA TGTGCCAGCAGCCGAGGGGAAACCAGCACAGATACGCAGTATTTT CASSRGETSTDTQYF
TRBJ2-3 NA TRBV4-1 NA TGCGCCAGCAGCCAAGGACCAGGTAAAAGCACAGATACGCAGTATTTT CASSQGPGKSTDTQYF
TRBJ2-1 NA TRBV9 TRBD2 TGTGCCAGCAGCGTGCCCATAGCGGGAGGACTCAATGAGCAGTTCTTC CASSVPIAGGLNEQFF
TRBJ1-2 NA TRBV4-1 NA TGCGCCAGCAGCCAAGACGGACGGAATTACTATGGCTACACCTTC CASSQDGRNYYGYTF
TRBJ2-6 NA TRBV5-1 NA TGCGCCAGCAGCGAGTCTGGGGCCAACGTCCTGACTTTC CASSESGANVLTF
TRBJ1-2 few TRBV9 NA TGTGCCAGCAGCGTAGAGGCCGGGTACTATGGCTACACCTTC CASSVEAGYYGYTF
TRBJ2-7 once TRBV5-4 NA TGTGCCAGCAGCCCCAAAGGGTTTGGCACCTACGAGCAGTACTTC CASSPKGFGTYEQYF
TRBJ1-1 NA TRBV6-5 NA TGTGCCAGCAGTAACCGCCAAACTGAAGCTTTCTTT CASSNRQTEAFF
TRBJ1-1 NA TRBV6-6 NA TGTGCCAGCAGTTACGAGGGCCAGAACACTGAAGCTTTCTTT CASSYEGQNTEAFF
TRBJ2-1 NA TRBV6-6 NA TGTGCCAGCAGTTACTCCCTAGGCAATGAGCAGTTCTTC CASSYSLGNEQFF
TRBJ2-7 NA TRBV14 NA TGTGCCAGCAGCCTGCAGGGGGGTTCCTACGAGCAGTACTTC CASSLQGGSYEQYF
TRBJ2-1 NA TRBV30 NA TGTGCCTGGGATCAACAGGCGAGCTCCTACAATGAGCAGTTCTTC CAWDQQASSYNEQFF
TRBJ2-3 once TRBV30 NA TGTGCCTGGAGTACAGGGATTTCCACAGATACGCAGTATTTT CAWSTGISTDTQYF
TRBJ2-7 NA TRBV4-2 NA TGTGCCAGCAGCCAAGAACAGGCCTACGAGCAGTACTTC CASSQEQAYEQYF
TRBJ2-1 NA TRBV5-4 TRBD1 TGTGCCAGCAGTGGGACAGGGTTTGGCTATGAGCAGTTCTTC CASSGTGFGYEQFF
TRBJ1-1 NA TRBV30 TRBD1 TGTGCCTGGAGTGTGATCCGGACAGGGTGGATGGAAACTGAAGCTTTCTTT CAWSVIRTGWMETEAFF
TRBJ2-5 once TRBV2 TRBD1 TGTGCCAGCAGCACAACAGGGGGCCAAGAGTACTTC CASSTTGGQEYF
TRBJ2-3 NA TRBV27 TRBD2 TGTGCCAGCAGTTCCCCGCCTAGCGGGAGAAGAGATACGCAGTATTTT CASSSPPSGRRDTQYF
TRBJ1-2 NA TRBV7-9 TRBD1 TGTGCCAGCAGCTCCGCCGGGACAGTCTATGGCTACACCTTC CASSSAGTVYGYTF
TRBJ2-1 NA TRBV27 TRBD1 TGTGCCAGCGGGTTCAGGGGGTCCTACAATGAGCAGTTCTTC CASGFRGSYNEQFF
TRBJ2-3 NA TRBV19 NA TGTGCCAGTAGTATTCGTGCAGGGGCAACAGATACGCAGTATTTT CASSIRAGATDTQYF
TRBJ2-7 NA TRBV7-3 NA TGTGCCAGCAGCCTGGGGGCCTCCTACGAGCAGTACTTC CASSLGASYEQYF
TRBJ2-6 NA TRBV25-1 TRBD1 TGTGCCAGCAGTCTAGGACAGGGGAGGAACTCTGGGGCCAACGTCCTGACTTTC CASSLGQGRNSGANVLTF
TRBJ1-6 NA TRBV28 NA TGTGCCAGCAGGAACAGCGGACCTTCACCCCTCCACTTT CASRNSGPSPLHF
TRBJ2-7 NA TRBV18 NA TGTGCCAGCTCACCCGCTTTCGGAGGGGAGTCCTACGAGCAGTACTTC CASSPAFGGESYEQYF
TRBJ2-1 NA TRBV29-1 NA TGCAGCGCATCAGGGACCACTCCTAACTACAATGAGCAGTTCTTC CSASGTTPNYNEQFF